A single sample is the source of the 5 T cell receptor beta chains below, sequenced in a study of technical replicates of blood from four donors. The method was immunoSEQ multiplex PCR; TCRdb's version includes in-frame clones alone and lacks a portion of them. The sample holds about 72,000 clones, about 92% seen once. Sequencing used T cells isolated from PBMCs. These receptor sequences come from a human donor in good health.

The genes are TRBV7-6 and TRBJ1-1; D unclear. CDR3 length equals 14 residues. Trimming took off 5 bases at V and 1 base at J, with 11 bases between the two ends. Germline assignment: CDR1 SGHVS and CDR2 FNYEAQ. CDR3 loop: CASSRLRENTEAFF. DNA for the CDR3: TGTGCCAGCAGCCGCTTACGGGAGAACACTGAAGCTTTCTTT.

The V gene is TRBV10-3, the J gene TRBJ1-1; no definite D call. Per germline, CDR1 ENHRY and CDR2 SYGVKD. The length of the CDR3 is 13 residues. Trimming removed 10 bases at V and 0 bases at J, with 12 bases between. CDR3 bases: TGTGCCAGCAGACCGTACATGAACACTGAAGCTTTCTTT. Its protein product is CASRPYMNTEAFF.

The DNA of the CDR3 is TGTGCCAGCAGTGAAGCGCTTCATGGTGGGGGCGTCAGTGGCTACACCTTC. As protein: CASSEALHGGGVSGYTF. The rearrangement uses TRBV2 and TRBJ1-2, with D perhaps TRBD1 (6 bases). The length of the CDR3 is 17 residues. Trimming shortened V by 0 bases and J by 7 bases, and 21 bases separated the two germline ends. In germline, CDR1 is SNHLY, CDR2 FYNNEI.

The V and J genes are TRBV18 and TRBJ2-2; D gene ambiguous. CDR3 length: 12 residues. Germline V gives CDR1 KGHSH, CDR2 LQKENI. Trimming left V 3 bases short and J 8 bases short, with 7 bases between. The CDR3 DNA is TGTGCCAGCTCACCTAATACAGGGGAGCTGTTTTTT. Its translation: CASSPNTGELFF.

This sequence joins TRBV15 and TRBJ2-2; D is unclear. The CDR3 has 15 amino acids. Germline V CDR1 and CDR2: LNHNV, YYDKDF (reference sequence). Trimming stripped 3 bases from V and 1 base from J, with 9 bases between. CDR3 sequence (DNA): TGTGCCACCAGCAGTCAACTTATGAACACCGGGGAGCTGTTTTTT. Its translation: CATSSQLMNTGELFF.